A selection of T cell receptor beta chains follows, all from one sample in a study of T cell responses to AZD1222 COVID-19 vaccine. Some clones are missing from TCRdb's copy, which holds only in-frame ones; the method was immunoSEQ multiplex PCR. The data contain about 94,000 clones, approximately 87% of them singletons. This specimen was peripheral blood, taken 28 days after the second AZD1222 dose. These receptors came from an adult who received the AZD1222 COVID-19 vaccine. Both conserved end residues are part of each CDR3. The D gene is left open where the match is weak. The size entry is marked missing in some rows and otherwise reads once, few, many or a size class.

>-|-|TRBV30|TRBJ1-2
TGTGCCTGGAGTCCCGGGACAACGAACTATGGCTACACCTTC
CAWSPGTTNYGYTF
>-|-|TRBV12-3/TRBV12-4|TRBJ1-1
TGTGCCAGCACGAGGGCAATGAACACTGAAGCTTTCTTT
CASTRAMNTEAFF
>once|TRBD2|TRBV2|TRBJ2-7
TGTGCCAGCAGTTGGACTAGCGGCTACGAGCAGTACTTC
CASSWTSGYEQYF
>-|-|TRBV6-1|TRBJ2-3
TGTGCCAGCAGTGAAGGAGTCTCCGAAGGCACAGATACGCAGTATTTT
CASSEGVSEGTDTQYF
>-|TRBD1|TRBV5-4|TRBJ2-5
TGTGCCAGCAGCCTGGGACAGAAAGAGACCCAGTACTTC
CASSLGQKETQYF
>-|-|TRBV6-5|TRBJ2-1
TGTGCCAGCAGTTACTCTGGCTTACCCTACAATGAGCAGTTCTTC
CASSYSGLPYNEQFF
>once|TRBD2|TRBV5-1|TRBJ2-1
TGCGCCAGCAGCTTGGCCGAGACTAGCGGGAGAATCCAGTTCTTC
CASSLAETSGRIQFF
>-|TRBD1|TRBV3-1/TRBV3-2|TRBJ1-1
TGTGCCAGCAGCCAGGCACAGGGGGCATCAGCTTTCTTT
CASSQAQGASAFF
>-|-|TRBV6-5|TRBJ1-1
TGTGCCAGCCGGACTGTTTGGGTTAACACTGAAGCTTTCTTT
CASRTVWVNTEAFF
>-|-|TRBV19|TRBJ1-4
TGTGCCAGTAGCTGGGGCAGGGTTAATGAAAAACTGTTTTTT
CASSWGRVNEKLFF
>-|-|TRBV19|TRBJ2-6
TGTGCCACGAGTCGAACAGGGCTCTCTGGGGCCAACGTCCTGACTTTC
CATSRTGLSGANVLTF
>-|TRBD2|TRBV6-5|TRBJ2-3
TGTGCCAGCAAGCGGGGGGGCCATATAGATACGCAGTATTTT
CASKRGGHIDTQYF
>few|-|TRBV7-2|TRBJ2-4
TGTGCCAGCAGCTGGGGACATGGACTAGCCAAAAACATTCAGTACTTC
CASSWGHGLAKNIQYF
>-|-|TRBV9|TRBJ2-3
TGTGCCAGCAGATCTCTCCCCGCAGATACGCAGTATTTT
CASRSLPADTQYF
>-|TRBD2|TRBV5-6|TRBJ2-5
TGTGCCAGCAGCCTCAAGATCCAGCGGGGGTCAGGGGAGACCCAGTACTTC
CASSLKIQRGSGETQYF
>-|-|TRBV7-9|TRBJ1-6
TGTGCCAGCAGCTGGGGAAATTCACCCCTCCACTTT
CASSWGNSPLHF
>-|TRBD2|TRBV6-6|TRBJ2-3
TGTGCCAGTACGGGAGGGGCAGATACGCAGTATTTT
CASTGGADTQYF
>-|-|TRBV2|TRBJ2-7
TGTGCCAGCAGTGAGTTAGTTAGTTGGGGGGTCCTTACCTACGAGCAGTACTTC
CASSELVSWGVLTYEQYF
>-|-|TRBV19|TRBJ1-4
TGTGCCAGTACCAAACTGGGCACAACTAATGAAAAACTGTTTTTT
CASTKLGTTNEKLFF
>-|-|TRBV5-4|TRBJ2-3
TGTGCCAGCAGCTTGGACAGCTCGGATACGCAGTATTTT
CASSLDSSDTQYF
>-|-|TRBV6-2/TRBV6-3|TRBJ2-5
TGTGCCAGCCGCCCAGGGGCAATAGAGACCCAGTACTTC
CASRPGAIETQYF
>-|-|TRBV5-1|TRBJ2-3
TGCGCCAGCAGCTTGGGGGGGCCCAGCACAGATACGCAGTATTTT
CASSLGGPSTDTQYF
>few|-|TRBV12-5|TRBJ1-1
TGTGCTAGTGGTTTGGTAGGGAACACTGAAGCTTTCTTT
CASGLVGNTEAFF
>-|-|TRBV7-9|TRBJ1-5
TGTGCCAGCAGCCCTACTGGGGGATCTGGCAATCAGCCCCAGCATTTT
CASSPTGGSGNQPQHF
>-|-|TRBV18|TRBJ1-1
TGTGCCAGCTCACCATCGTTATCAGCAGGGGCGAGGAACACTGAAGCTTTCTTT
CASSPSLSAGARNTEAFF
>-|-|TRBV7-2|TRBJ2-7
TGTGCCAGCAGCCCAGCTCGGCTTTCCTTCGGGGAGCAGTACTTC
CASSPARLSFGEQYF
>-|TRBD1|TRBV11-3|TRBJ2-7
TGTGCCAGCAGCCCACGGGACAGGGGCGAGCAGTACTTC
CASSPRDRGEQYF
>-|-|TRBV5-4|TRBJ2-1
TGTGCCAGCAGCTCCCCGGGACGGTCCTACAATGAGCAGTTCTTC
CASSSPGRSYNEQFF
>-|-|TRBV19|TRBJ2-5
TGTGCCAGTAAGCGTAGGGGTTCCCAAGAGACCCAGTACTTC
CASKRRGSQETQYF
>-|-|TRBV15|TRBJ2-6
TGTGCCACCAGCAATAGGGGGGCTGGGGCCAACGTCCTGACTTTC
CATSNRGAGANVLTF
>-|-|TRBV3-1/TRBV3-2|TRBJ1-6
TGTGCCAGCAGCCAAGACGGCGGATATAATTCACCCCTCCACTTT
CASSQDGGYNSPLHF
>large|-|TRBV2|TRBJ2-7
TGTGCCACGAGGGAGAGGACCTACGAGCAGTACTTC
CATRERTYEQYF
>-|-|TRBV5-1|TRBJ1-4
TGCGCCAGCAGCTTGGGGAGACAGGCAGAAAAACTGTTTTTT
CASSLGRQAEKLFF
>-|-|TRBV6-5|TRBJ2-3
TGTGCCAGCAGAGAGAGATCAGGGGAAGCAGATACGCAGTATTTT
CASRERSGEADTQYF
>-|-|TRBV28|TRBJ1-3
TGTGCCAGCAGCACCGGGACGCCTTCCTCTGGAAACACCATATATTTT
CASSTGTPSSGNTIYF
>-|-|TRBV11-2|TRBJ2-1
TGTGCCAGCAGCAACAACAGGGTAGGAAATGAGCAGTTCTTC
CASSNNRVGNEQFF
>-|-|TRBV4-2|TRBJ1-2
TGTGCCAGCAGCCGGGACCCAATAATCGCCGCGCGGGACTATGGCTACACCTTC
CASSRDPIIAARDYGYTF
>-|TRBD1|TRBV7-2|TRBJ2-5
TGTGCCAGCAGCCGACAGGGCGGAGAGACCCAGTACTTC
CASSRQGGETQYF
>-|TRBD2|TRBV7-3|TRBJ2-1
TGTGCCAGCAGCTTACTTGGGCTAGCGGGAGCCAATGAGCAGTTCTTC
CASSLLGLAGANEQFF
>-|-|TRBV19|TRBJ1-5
TGTGCCAGTAGTATTAAGGGGAATAGCAATCAGCCCCAGCATTTT
CASSIKGNSNQPQHF
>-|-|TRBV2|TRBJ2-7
TGTGCCAGCACTCAAACCGAACGCGTTACCCCCTACGAGCAGTACTTC
CASTQTERVTPYEQYF